Listed here is a single TCR beta chain. The V end lost 5 bases, the J end lost 5 bases, and 12 bases lay between the germline ends. The CDR3 covers 13 residues. Germline CDR1 and CDR2: MRHNA and SNTAGT. The data belong to a study of cytomegalovirus exposure and HLA in healthy donors. Amplification used 60 Vbeta primers and 13 Jbeta primers. Produced via immunoSEQ multiplex PCR; TCRdb's table is partial and in-frame only. This sample has about 200,000 clones, with about three quarters found just once. The sequenced sample was PBMCs. The chain joins TRBV6-4 to TRBJ1-1; D is ambiguous. The receptor was isolated from a woman between 40 and 55 years old in good health and CMV-seronegative. CDR3 in amino acids: CASSRGEKTEAFF. The CDR3 DNA follows: TGTGCCAGCAGTCGGGGTGAGAAGACTGAAGCTTTCTTT.